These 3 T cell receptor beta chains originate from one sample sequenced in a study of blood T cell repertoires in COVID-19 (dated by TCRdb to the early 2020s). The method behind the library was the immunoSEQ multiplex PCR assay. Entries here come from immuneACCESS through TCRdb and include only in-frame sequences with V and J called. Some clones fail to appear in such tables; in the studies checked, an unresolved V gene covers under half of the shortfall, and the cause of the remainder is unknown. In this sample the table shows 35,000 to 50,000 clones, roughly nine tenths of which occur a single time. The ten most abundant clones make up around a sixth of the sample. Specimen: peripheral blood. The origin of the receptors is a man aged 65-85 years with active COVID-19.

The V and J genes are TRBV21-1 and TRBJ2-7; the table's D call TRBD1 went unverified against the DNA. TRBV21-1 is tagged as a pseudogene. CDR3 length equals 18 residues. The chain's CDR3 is CASTKSGTGVGDSYEQYF. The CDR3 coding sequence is TGTGCCAGCACAAAATCCGGGACAGGGGTTGGGGATTCCTACGAGCAGTACTTC.

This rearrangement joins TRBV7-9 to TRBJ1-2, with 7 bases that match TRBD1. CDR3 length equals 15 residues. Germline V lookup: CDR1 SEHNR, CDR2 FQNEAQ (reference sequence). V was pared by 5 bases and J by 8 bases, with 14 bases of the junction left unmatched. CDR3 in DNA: TGTGCCAGCAGCCAAGACCCCCAACAGGGGCGGGGCTACACCTTC. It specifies CASSQDPQQGRGYTF.

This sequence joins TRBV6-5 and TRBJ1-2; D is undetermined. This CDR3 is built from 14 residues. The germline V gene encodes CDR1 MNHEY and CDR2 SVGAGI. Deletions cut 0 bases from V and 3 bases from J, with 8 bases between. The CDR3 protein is CASSYSGRYYGYTF. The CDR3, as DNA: TGTGCCAGCAGTTACTCGGGCAGATACTATGGCTACACCTTC.